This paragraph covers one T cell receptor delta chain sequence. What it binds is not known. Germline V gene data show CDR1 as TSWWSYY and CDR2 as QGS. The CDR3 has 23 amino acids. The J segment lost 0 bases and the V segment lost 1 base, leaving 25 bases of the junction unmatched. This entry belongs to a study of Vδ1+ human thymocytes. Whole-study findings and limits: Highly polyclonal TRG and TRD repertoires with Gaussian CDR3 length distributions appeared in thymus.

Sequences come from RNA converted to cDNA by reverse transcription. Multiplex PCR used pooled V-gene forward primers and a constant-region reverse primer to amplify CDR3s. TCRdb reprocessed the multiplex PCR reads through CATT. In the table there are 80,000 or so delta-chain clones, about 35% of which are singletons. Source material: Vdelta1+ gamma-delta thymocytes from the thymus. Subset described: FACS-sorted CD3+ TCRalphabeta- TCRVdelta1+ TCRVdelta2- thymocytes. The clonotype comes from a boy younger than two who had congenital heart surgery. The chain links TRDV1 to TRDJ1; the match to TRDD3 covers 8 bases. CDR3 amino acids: CALGEPRRRLPRRDTVDTDKLIF. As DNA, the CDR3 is TGTGCTCTTGGGGAACCGAGACGACGCCTCCCTAGGAGGGATACGGTGGACACCGATAAACTCATCTTT.